Following are 31 T cell receptor beta chains from one sample sequenced in a study of T cell responses to AZD1222 COVID-19 vaccine. Measured with immunoSEQ multiplex PCR; TCRdb has only the in-frame clones, and not every one. The sample records fewer than 85,000 clones, 75% to 90% being singletons. This specimen was peripheral blood, taken 28 days after the second AZD1222 dose. These receptor sequences come from an adult who received the AZD1222 COVID-19 vaccine.

The chain employs TRBV24-1 and TRBJ2-5, with D possibly matching TRBD2 (5 bases). V was trimmed by 4 bases and J by 2 bases, leaving 7 bases between them. Looked up from germline, CDR1 is KGHDR and CDR2 is SFDVKD. This CDR3 has 13 residues. The CDR3 nucleotides are TGTGCCACCAGTGAACCGGGGCAAGAGACCCAGTACTTC. Translated, it gives CATSEPGQETQYF.

This clone turned up a few times. The V call is TRBV3-1 (or the pseudogene TRBV3-2), the J call TRBJ2-2; 11 nucleotides match TRBD1. The CDR3 loop spans 15 amino acids. V was clipped by 4 bases and J by 7 bases; unmatched bases: 5. Germline V gene sequence: CDR1 LGHDT, CDR2 YNNKEL (reference sequence). CDR3 in amino acids: CASSPGQGADGELFF. CDR3 bases: TGTGCCAGCAGCCCAGGACAGGGGGCTGACGGGGAGCTGTTTTTT.

This clone was seen a single time. This sequence joins TRBV9 and TRBJ1-1, with 8 bases that match TRBD1. This CDR3 has 15 residues. V lost 3 bases and J lost 1; bases outside the gene matches: 5. CDR1 and CDR2 from the germline V gene are SGDLS and YYNGEE. CDR3 region: CASSGGGQGNTEAFF. The CDR3 bases are TGTGCCAGCAGCGGAGGAGGACAGGGGAACACTGAAGCTTTCTTT.

The J gene is TRBJ1-5, the V gene TRBV19, with D unclear. Trimming stripped 4 bases from V and 3 bases from J, with 7 bases between. The CDR3 is made up of 13 amino acids. Germline CDR1 and CDR2: LNHDA and SQIVND (reference sequence). DNA of the CDR3: TGTGCCAGTAGTACAGGTATCAATCAGCCCCAGCATTTT. It yields the protein CASSTGINQPQHF.

The V and J genes are TRBV11-2 and TRBJ2-3, with unresolved D. The CDR3 sequence is 14 residues long. Germline V gene lookup returns CDR1 SGHAT and CDR2 FQNNGV. V lost 3 bases and J 1 base, leaving 8 bases between the germline ends. The CDR3 sequence is CASSFKPGTDTQYF. CDR3 coding DNA: TGTGCCAGCAGCTTCAAGCCGGGCACAGATACGCAGTATTTT.

The rearrangement joins TRBV19 to TRBJ1-6; TRBD1 is a possible D gene (6 bases). The germline V gene encodes CDR1 LNHDA and CDR2 SQIVND (reference sequence). The CDR3 loop spans 13 amino acids. V lost 10 bases and J 9 bases, leaving 16 bases between the germline ends. CDR3 in DNA: TGTGCCACCACGGGACACCCAGGTTCACCCCTCCACTTT. Encoded protein: CATTGHPGSPLHF.

This clone was recorded once. J is TRBJ2-3 and V is TRBV11-2, with D perhaps matching TRBD2 (6 bases). Trimming left V 3 bases short and J 4 bases short, with 8 bases between. CDR3 size: 13 residues. Per germline, CDR1 SGHAT and CDR2 FQNNGV. CDR3 sequence reads: CASSFGLPDTQYF. The CDR3 DNA sequence: TGTGCCAGCAGCTTCGGACTACCAGATACGCAGTATTTT. Full variable domain (rest looked up from reference TRBV11-2 and TRBJ2-3): EAGVAQSPRYKIIEKRQSVAFWCNPISGHATLYWYQQILGQGPKLLIQFQNNGVVDDSQLPKDRFSAERLKGVDSTLKIQPAKLEDSAVYLCASSFGLPDTQYFGPGTRLTVL.

This clone was counted only a few times. The chain is built from TRBV6-2 or TRBV6-3 and TRBJ2-6, with 7 bases identical to TRBD1. The CDR3 runs to 19 residues. Trimming at V came to 2 bases and at J to 0 bases, leaving 10 bases not matched to a gene. Germline V gives CDR1 MNHEY, CDR2 SVGEGT. In DNA form, the CDR3 reads TGTGCCAGCAGTTACGGGGACAGTCTGGCGCTCTCTGGGGCCAACGTCCTGACTTTC. Protein: CASSYGDSLALSGANVLTF.

J is TRBJ1-2 and V is TRBV2, with TRBD1 identical over 8 bases. The length of the CDR3 is 14 residues. Germline trimming cut 2 bases from V and 7 bases from J; bases unmatched to any gene: 6. The germline gives CDR1 SNHLY, CDR2 FYNNEI. The CDR3 region is CASSEFQGAGGYTF. The DNA for the CDR3 is TGTGCCAGCAGTGAATTCCAGGGGGCGGGTGGCTACACCTTC.

The chain links TRBV6-6 to TRBJ1-6; no definite D call. This CDR3 spans 13 amino acids. Germline V gene data show CDR1 as MNHNY and CDR2 as SVGAGI (reference sequence). The V gene lost 2 bases and the J gene lost 7 bases, with 6 bases spanning the gap. The CDR3 loop is CASSYEGNSPLHF. CDR3 nucleotides: TGTGCCAGCAGTTACGAGGGAAATTCACCCCTCCACTTT.

The chain carries TRBV6-2 or TRBV6-3 and TRBJ2-3; D gene unclear. With 4 bases removed from V and 2 bases from J, the gap between germline ends came to 7 bases. Germline CDR1 and CDR2: MNHEY and SVGEGT. The CDR3 is 13 amino acids. CDR3 DNA sequence: TGTGCCAGCAGTTTGGGCTACACAGATACGCAGTATTTT. The encoded protein is CASSLGYTDTQYF.

V is TRBV11-1 and J is TRBJ2-2, with 8 bases lining up with TRBD1. The V and J ends lost 5 bases and 6 bases, in that order; junction bases with no gene match: 11. This CDR3 is built from 16 residues. The germline V gene encodes CDR1 SGHAT and CDR2 FQDESV (reference sequence). CDR3 in DNA: TGTGCCAGCAGCCGCCGGACAGGGAATAAGGCCGGGGAGCTGTTTTTT. Amino acids: CASSRRTGNKAGELFF.

CDR3 bases: TGTGCCAGCAGCCCCACAGCAAGATACACAGATACGCAGTATTTT. The encoded protein is CASSPTARYTDTQYF. This sequence joins TRBV14 and TRBJ2-3; no firm D call. V dropped 4 bases and J dropped 2 bases, with 13 bases sitting between them. This CDR3 spans 15 amino acids. Looked up from germline, CDR1 is SGHDN and CDR2 is FVKESK.

V gene TRBV2 combines with J gene TRBJ1-4; D call uncertain. CDR1 and CDR2 (germline): SNHLY, FYNNEI. The CDR3 spans 15 residues. Trimming pared 6 bases from V and 0 bases from J, leaving 11 bases between. DNA for the CDR3: TGTGCCAGCAGGGAGACTCAAGCAACTAATGAAAAACTGTTTTTT. It codes for CASRETQATNEKLFF.

The table lists this clone with a few counts. J is TRBJ2-2 and V is TRBV9; TRBD2 agrees at 10 bases. The CDR3 loop spans 15 amino acids. Germline-derived CDR1 and CDR2 are SGDLS and YYNGEE. Germline trimming cut 2 bases from V and 7 bases from J; bases unmatched to any gene: 5. The CDR3 reads CASSVLAGASGELFF. As DNA, the CDR3 is TGTGCCAGCAGCGTTCTAGCGGGAGCAAGCGGGGAGCTGTTTTTT.

The chain couples TRBV6-5 to TRBJ2-1; TRBD2 aligns across 9 bases. Per the germline V gene, CDR1 is MNHEY and CDR2 is SVGAGI. The CDR3 consists of 13 residues. V was clipped by 6 bases and J by 12 bases; unmatched bases: 9. The CDR3, as DNA: TGTGCCAGCAGGAGCGGGGGGTTCTTAGGGCAGTTCTTC. Encoded protein: CASRSGGFLGQFF.

The chain carries TRBV19 and TRBJ2-6; D is uncertain. Trimming removed 5 bases at V and 5 bases at J, with 13 bases between. Germline V gene data show CDR1 as LNHDA and CDR2 as SQIVND (reference sequence). This CDR3 is 15 amino acids long. The CDR3 DNA reads TGTGCCAGTAGTTACCCTATCGCAAGGGCCAACGTCCTGACTTTC. This sequence encodes CASSYPIARANVLTF.

Comment on this clone: The same CDR3 can be traced to other DNA sequences in this sample. The chain is built from TRBV7-8 and TRBJ1-2; D remains unclear. Per germline, CDR1 SGHVS and CDR2 FQNEAQ. The CDR3 is 14 amino acids. V lost 1 base, J lost 0 bases, and 6 bases lay in between. Written as DNA, the CDR3 is TGTGCCAGCAGCTTAGGACACGCTAACTATGGCTACACCTTC. It yields the protein CASSLGHANYGYTF.

This chain connects TRBV18 to TRBJ1-4; 7 bases line up with TRBD1. The CDR3 has 16 residues. Germline V lookup: CDR1 KGHSH, CDR2 LQKENI. The J segment lost 4 bases and the V segment lost 3 bases, leaving 8 bases of the junction unmatched. In DNA, the CDR3 is TGTGCCAGCTCACCTAAGAGGGGGCACGATAATGAAAAACTGTTTTTT. This gives the protein CASSPKRGHDNEKLFF.

This sequence joins TRBV3-1 (or the pseudogene TRBV3-2) and TRBJ2-1, with D unclear. This CDR3 region has 14 residues. Trimming shortened V by 1 base and J by 0 bases, and 4 bases separated the two germline ends. The V gene's germline CDR1 is LGHDT and CDR2 YNNKEL (reference sequence). CDR3 nucleotides: TGTGCCAGCAGCCAAGTCGACTCCTACAATGAGCAGTTCTTC. Translating gives CASSQVDSYNEQFF.

With regard to this clone: In the same sample, other DNA sequences code for this CDR3. This sequence joins TRBV7-2 and TRBJ1-5; 10 bases align to TRBD1. Germline trimming cut 4 bases from V and 5 bases from J; bases unmatched to any gene: 5. The CDR3 has 15 amino acids. Germline-derived CDR1 and CDR2 are SGHTA and FQGNSA. This CDR3 is CASSSGQGGYQPQHF. CDR3 nucleotides: TGTGCCAGCAGCTCCGGACAGGGGGGTTATCAGCCCCAGCATTTT.

V usage is TRBV6-5 and J usage is TRBJ2-3; D is perhaps TRBD1 (5 bases). Germline loops: CDR1 MNHEY, CDR2 SVGAGI. V lost 5 bases to trimming and J lost 5 bases, with 5 bases between them. This CDR3 has 11 residues. For the CDR3, the DNA is TGTGCCAGCAGTCAGGGAGATACGCAGTATTTT. This encodes CASSQGDTQYF.

The chain recombines TRBV6-5 with TRBJ2-1; D is unresolved. The CDR3 covers 15 residues. V was clipped by 6 bases and J by 7 bases, with 19 bases between them. Germline-derived CDR1 and CDR2 are MNHEY and SVGAGI. This CDR3 reads CASSLSPYVGNEQFF. CDR3 sequence (DNA): TGTGCCAGCAGCCTATCCCCTTATGTCGGTAATGAGCAGTTCTTC.

V usage is TRBV2 and J usage is TRBJ1-2, with D unclear. This CDR3 comprises 13 residues. The germline CDR1 and CDR2 sequences are SNHLY and FYNNEI. V gave up 1 base and J gave up 2 bases, with 5 bases separating them. DNA of the CDR3: TGTGCCAGCAGTGAAGGCGGGAACTATGGCTACACCTTC. Translation: CASSEGGNYGYTF.

This chain links TRBV10-3 with TRBJ2-2, with a possible D match to TRBD1 (6 bases). The germline V gene has CDR1 ENHRY and CDR2 SYGVKD. CDR3 size: 12 residues. V was pared by 5 bases and J by 6 bases, with 7 bases between. CDR3: CAISPGAGELFF. DNA for the CDR3: TGTGCCATCAGTCCAGGGGCCGGGGAGCTGTTTTTT.

The chain links TRBV25-1 to TRBJ2-2; 9 nucleotides match TRBD2. The CDR3 sequence is 17 residues long. CDR1 and CDR2 (germline): MGHDK, SYGVNS. Germline trimming cut 6 bases from V and 7 bases from J; bases unmatched to any gene: 15. CDR3 sequence reads: CASRTPHSGSFGGELFF. The CDR3 DNA sequence: TGTGCCAGCAGGACCCCGCATAGCGGGAGTTTTGGCGGGGAGCTGTTTTTT.

The rearrangement uses TRBV19 and TRBJ2-2; TRBD1 agrees at 8 bases. Unmatched junction bases numbered 5, after V lost 1 base and J lost 7 bases. The CDR3 has 15 amino acids. CDR1 is LNHDA and CDR2 is SQIVND in the germline V gene (reference sequence). The CDR3 is CASSIGRGQSGELFF. The CDR3, as DNA: TGTGCCAGTAGTATAGGCAGGGGGCAGAGCGGGGAGCTGTTTTTT.

This clone was picked up a small number of times. The chain employs TRBV11-3 and TRBJ1-1; 11 bases map to TRBD1. The germline V gene has CDR1 SGHNT and CDR2 YENEEA. The CDR3 spans 12 residues. V lost 5 bases, J lost 11 bases, and 4 bases stayed unmatched. The CDR3 region has the DNA TGTGCCAGCAGCCGGGGACAGGGGGGGGCTTTCTTT. Translated: CASSRGQGGAFF.

The CDR3 is CAISESFGGLGGANGYTF. The CDR3 DNA follows: TGTGCCATCAGTGAGTCATTTGGTGGATTGGGGGGCGCGAATGGCTACACCTTC. The chain combines TRBV10-3 with TRBJ1-2; a weak D match, TRBD1 (6 bases). Trimming cost V 0 bases and J 6 bases, with 23 bases left between them. CDR1 is ENHRY and CDR2 is SYGVKD in the germline V gene. The CDR3 is 18 residues long.

V usage is TRBV19 and J usage is TRBJ1-1; D possibly corresponds to TRBD1 (5 bases). V gave up 7 bases and J gave up 1 base, with 22 bases separating them. CDR1 and CDR2 (germline): LNHDA, SQIVND (reference sequence). The CDR3 runs to 17 residues. The CDR3 DNA reads as TGTGCCAGTACCTCCCTCACCGCGGGACCCAAGAACACTGAAGCTTTCTTT. Its translation: CASTSLTAGPKNTEAFF.

This chain connects TRBV15 to TRBJ2-3; D unclear. This CDR3 contains 13 residues. CDR1 is LNHNV and CDR2 is YYDKDF in the germline V gene (reference sequence). V was trimmed by 4 bases and J by 3 bases, leaving 8 bases between them. The CDR3: CATSIGTTDTQYF. CDR3 bases: TGTGCCACCAGCATAGGTACGACAGATACGCAGTATTTT.